The rows below give T cell receptor beta chains drawn from one sample of a study of blood T cell repertoires in COVID-19. Sequencing was performed with immunoSEQ multiplex PCR; in TCRdb, only in-frame clones are kept and a portion is missing. The sample lists approximately 130,000 clones, about 83% occurring once. The sample taken for sequencing was peripheral blood. The receptor set was obtained from a human donor in a cohort sampled during active COVID-19. Each CDR3 is given with its conserved first and last residue. D genes are given only for firm matches. Size is omitted from some rows. Given values are once, few, many or a class for expanded clones.

V gene	CDR3 length	J gene	clone size	D gene	CDR3 protein	CDR3 DNA
TRBV20-1	13	TRBJ1-2	NA	NA	CSSSGAAYEGYTF	TGCAGTTCCAGTGGGGCTGCGTATGAGGGCTACACCTTC
TRBV9	16	TRBJ2-3	once	TRBD2	CASSDTSGGFTDTQYF	TGTGCCAGCAGCGACACTAGCGGGGGTTTCACAGATACGCAGTATTTT
TRBV28	13	TRBJ2-5	NA	TRBD1	CASSPTGQETQYF	TGTGCCAGCAGCCCGACGGGACAGGAGACCCAGTACTTC
TRBV7-9	15	TRBJ1-2	few	NA	CASSRWDINQEGYTF	TGTGCCAGCAGCCGCTGGGACATAAACCAGGAGGGCTACACCTTC
TRBV5-1	14	TRBJ2-7	NA	TRBD1	CASSRDRALDEQYF	TGCGCCAGCAGCCGGGACAGGGCGTTAGACGAGCAGTACTTC
TRBV13	14	TRBJ1-2	NA	TRBD1	CASSLVGTDYGYTF	TGTGCCAGCAGCTTAGTCGGGACAGATTATGGCTACACCTTC
TRBV20-1	13	TRBJ1-1	NA	NA	CSASASAGTEAFF	TGCAGTGCTAGTGCGTCGGCGGGCACTGAAGCTTTCTTT
TRBV27	17	TRBJ2-6	NA	NA	CASSSSYRVSGANVLTF	TGTGCCAGCAGTTCCTCATACCGGGTCTCTGGGGCCAACGTCCTGACTTTC
TRBV5-1	12	TRBJ2-7	few	TRBD2	CARGLAEMEQYF	TGCGCCAGAGGACTAGCGGAGATGGAGCAGTACTTC
TRBV12-3/TRBV12-4	12	TRBJ2-7	NA	NA	CASSPGGYEQYF	TGTGCCAGCAGCCCCGGGGGCTACGAGCAGTACTTC
TRBV6-5	16	TRBJ2-5	NA	TRBD1	CASSYSIAGGQETQYF	TGTGCCAGCAGTTACTCGATTGCAGGGGGCCAAGAGACCCAGTACTTC
TRBV3-1/TRBV3-2	15	TRBJ2-1	NA	TRBD2	CASSPSGGANNEQFF	TGTGCCAGCAGCCCAAGCGGGGGGGCCAACAATGAGCAGTTCTTC
TRBV11-2	14	TRBJ1-1	NA	NA	CASSLLGGVTEAFF	TGTGCCAGCAGCCTCCTAGGGGGGGTCACTGAAGCTTTCTTT
TRBV6-5	11	TRBJ2-7	once	NA	CASSYRFEQYF	TGTGCCAGCAGTTACCGGTTCGAGCAGTACTTC
TRBV12-3/TRBV12-4	13	TRBJ2-7	once	NA	CASSQGLGGEQYF	TGTGCCAGCAGCCAGGGACTGGGCGGCGAGCAGTACTTC
TRBV2	15	TRBJ2-3	NA	NA	CASSDRLLSTDTQYF	TGTGCCAGCAGTGACCGACTACTCAGCACAGATACGCAGTATTTT
TRBV18	16	TRBJ1-5	NA	NA	CASSPSGAGTNQPQHF	TGTGCCAGCTCACCATCAGGGGCAGGTACAAATCAGCCCCAGCATTTT
TRBV28	15	TRBJ1-5	NA	NA	CASSLGPESNQPQHF	TGTGCCAGCAGTTTGGGCCCTGAGAGCAATCAGCCCCAGCATTTT
TRBV30	12	TRBJ2-3	NA	NA	CGGGRSTDTQYF	TGTGGGGGCGGCAGGAGCACAGATACGCAGTATTTT
TRBV19	13	TRBJ1-1	once	NA	CASSIQKNTEAFF	TGTGCCAGTAGTATACAGAAGAACACTGAAGCTTTCTTT
TRBV9	15	TRBJ2-7	NA	TRBD2	CASSTGGGPSYEQYF	TGTGCCAGCAGCACCGGGGGGGGCCCTTCCTACGAGCAGTACTTC
TRBV6-5	14	TRBJ2-5	once	TRBD2	CASSPGRGRETQYF	TGTGCCAGCAGTCCCGGGAGGGGTCGAGAGACCCAGTACTTC